The 7 T cell receptor beta chains reported below all come from one sample, sequenced in a study of memory CD8 T cells in hepatitis C reinfection. Sequencing used immunoSEQ multiplex PCR; TCRdb keeps in-frame clones, though not all of them. The data hold over 50,000 clones, with just under 90% observed a single time. The sample's time point: pre-reinfection, 55 to 20 weeks before reinfection detection. Sorted cells were sequenced directly ex vivo without any in vitro expansion. Sequences were obtained from naive CD8+ T cells sorted from blood. These receptors were obtained from a man between 18 and 29 years old with hepatitis C virus infection.

The rearrangement uses TRBV6-1 and TRBJ1-6, with TRBD1 matching 9 bases. CDR1 is MNHNS and CDR2 is SASEGT in the germline V gene. The V and J ends lost 6 bases and 6 bases, in that order; junction bases with no gene match: 3. This CDR3 contains 14 residues. The CDR3 DNA follows: TGTGCCAGCAGCACAGGGGGCAGTAATTCACCCCTCCACTTT. This codes for CASSTGGSNSPLHF.

Regarding this clone: The sample holds other DNA sequences that translate to the same CDR3. This chain joins TRBV28 and TRBJ1-1; D is possibly TRBD1 (6 bases). CDR3 length: 14 residues. The V and J ends lost 2 bases and 4 bases respectively, with 11 bases between them. Germline V lookup: CDR1 MDHEN, CDR2 SYDVKM. CDR3 region: CASSLRGSGTEAFF. In DNA, the CDR3 is TGTGCCAGCAGTTTAAGGGGGAGCGGCACTGAAGCTTTCTTT.

The rearrangement joins TRBV19 to TRBJ2-5; 7 bases agree with TRBD2. Losses at the gene ends were 10 bases for V and 2 bases for J; bases not matched to a gene: 7. This CDR3 contains 13 residues. In germline, CDR1 is LNHDA, CDR2 SQIVND (reference sequence). The CDR3, as DNA: TGTGCCACCCGATCTAGCGGACAAGAGACCCAGTACTTC. Its protein is CATRSSGQETQYF.

The chain has TRBV9 and TRBJ2-7; tentatively, D is TRBD2 (6 bases). Germline loops: CDR1 SGDLS, CDR2 YYNGEE. V lost 4 bases and J lost 2, with 16 bases in between. The CDR3 is 15 residues long. CDR3 in DNA: TGTGCCAGCAGCCCCTGGACGGGAGCTCCCTACGAGCAGTACTTC. It codes for CASSPWTGAPYEQYF.

This chain uses TRBV4-3 with TRBJ2-1; 9 positions agree with TRBD2. Germline V gene data show CDR1 as LGHNA and CDR2 as YSLEER. Losses at the gene ends were 3 bases for V and 5 bases for J; bases not matched to a gene: 8. The CDR3 consists of 16 residues. The CDR3 loop is CASSQGRGGLDNEQFF. Written as DNA, the CDR3 is TGCGCCAGCAGCCAGGGGCGGGGGGGCCTTGACAATGAGCAGTTCTTC.

The CDR3 DNA reads TGTGCCAGCAGTTACGTACAGGGGTCTGAAGCTTTCTTT. Translating gives CASSYVQGSEAFF. The chain carries TRBV6-5 and TRBJ1-1, with TRBD1 identical over 7 bases. Germline V gives CDR1 MNHEY, CDR2 SVGAGI. The CDR3 is 13 residues long. With V trimmed by 2 bases and J by 6 bases, 3 bases remained unmatched.

The rearrangement joins TRBV5-6 to TRBJ2-2, with 10 bases fitting TRBD2. The CDR3 totals 16 residues. V was pared by 3 bases and J by 4 bases, with 6 bases of the junction left unmatched. Per the germline V gene, CDR1 is SGHDT and CDR2 is YYEEEE. The CDR3 reads CASSSLAGEGTGELFF. For the CDR3, the DNA is TGTGCCAGCAGCTCCCTAGCGGGGGAGGGCACCGGGGAGCTGTTTTTT.